This entry lists 28 T cell receptor beta chains sequenced from one sample in a study of T-cell memory formation after mild COVID-19. TCRdb used MiXCR to reprocess the 5' RACE reads, holding one entry per CDR3 protein. The sample includes under 200,000 distinct CDR3 sequences, 10% to 15% of them seen just once. The sample was PBMCs or a T cell subset sorted from them (not recorded which). These TCRs come from a young man who had mild COVID-19 (a few samples of this study predate the infection). Cell type and time point are not known.

This clonotype is a singleton in its sample. V is TRBV4-2 and J is TRBJ1-4, with D possibly TRBD1 on 5 matching bases. The V gene lost 4 bases and the J gene lost 7 bases, with 19 bases spanning the gap. CDR1 is LGHNA, CDR2 YNFKEQ, per germline. The CDR3 extends over 16 amino acids. CDR3 sequence: CASSPPGRMVGEKLFF. CDR3 sequence (DNA): TGTGCCAGCAGCCCCCCAGGGAGGATGGTGGGTGAAAAACTGTTTTTT.

This clonotype was seen a handful of times. The chain couples TRBV5-1 to TRBJ1-5; D is unresolved. Germline V CDR1 and CDR2: SGHRS, YFSETQ. Trimming took off 1 base at V and 4 bases at J, with 6 bases between the two ends. The CDR3 is 13 amino acids. The DNA for the CDR3 is TGCGCCAGCAGCTTGCTGCCAAATCAGCCCCAGCATTTT. Its translation: CASSLLPNQPQHF.

This clonotype was recorded a few times. V is TRBV20-1 and J is TRBJ1-5; possibly TRBD1 for D (6 bases). Per the germline V gene, CDR1 is DFQATT and CDR2 is SNEGSKA (reference sequence). The CDR3 loop spans 13 amino acids. The CDR3 region has the DNA TGCAGCACGAACGGGGGGCTGGATCAGCCCCAGCATTTT. It encodes CSTNGGLDQPQHF.

The J gene is TRBJ2-5, the V gene TRBV11-2; D may be TRBD2 (5 bases). The CDR3 totals 12 residues. In germline, CDR1 is SGHAT, CDR2 FQNNGV. V lost 4 bases and J lost 6, with 9 bases in between. This chain's CDR3 is CASSSRGQTQYF. The CDR3 bases are TGTGCCAGCAGCTCCCGGGGTCAGACCCAGTACTTC.

In its sample, this clonotype was seen a few times. The rearrangement joins TRBV4-3 to TRBJ2-7; 7 bases line up with TRBD1. This CDR3 has 13 amino acids. Germline values: CDR1 LGHNA, CDR2 YSLEER. V lost 4 bases, J lost 6 bases, and 6 bases stayed unmatched. CDR3 DNA: TGCGCCAGCAGCCCGATCTCAGGGGGCGAGCAGTACTTC. Translated, it gives CASSPISGGEQYF.

J is TRBJ1-1 and V is TRBV9; D is possibly TRBD1 (6 bases). The germline V gene has CDR1 SGDLS and CDR2 YYNGEE. The V and J ends lost 0 bases and 6 bases respectively, with 15 bases between them. CDR3 size: 15 residues. The CDR3 protein is CASSVGTVEKAEAFF. DNA of the CDR3: TGTGCCAGCAGCGTAGGGACAGTGGAGAAGGCTGAAGCTTTCTTT.

V and J are TRBV7-2 and TRBJ1-1; D remains ambiguous. In germline, CDR1 is SGHTA, CDR2 FQGNSA. There are 17 residues in the CDR3. Trimming took off 3 bases at V and 0 bases at J, with 17 bases between the two ends. The CDR3 loop reads CASSLSRIPSMNTEAFF. The CDR3 coding sequence is TGTGCCAGCAGCTTGTCCCGGATCCCTTCTATGAACACTGAAGCTTTCTTT.

The chain uses TRBV27 and TRBJ2-1; D call uncertain. Between the trimmed V and J ends, which lost 8 bases and 5 bases, there was a span of 10 bases. CDR3 length: 12 residues. CDR1 and CDR2 (germline): MNHEY, SMNVEV (reference sequence). CDR3 nucleotide sequence: TGTGCCAGCCGATCGGGCCACAATGAGCAGTTCTTC. This codes for CASRSGHNEQFF.

The V call is TRBV11-2, the J call TRBJ2-7; D call uncertain. Trimming left V 5 bases short and J 3 bases short, with 11 bases between. The germline CDR1 and CDR2 sequences are SGHAT and FQNNGV. This CDR3 contains 13 residues. The CDR3: CASSRSTFYEQYF. In DNA, the CDR3 is TGTGCCAGCAGCCGCTCGACTTTCTACGAGCAGTACTTC.

The chain couples TRBV10-3 to TRBJ2-1; D unresolved. V lost 0 bases, J lost 7 bases, and 10 bases lay in between. Germline V gives CDR1 ENHRY, CDR2 SYGVKD. CDR3 size: 14 residues. The CDR3 reads CAISESKVGNEQFF. The DNA for the CDR3 is TGTGCCATCAGTGAGTCGAAAGTCGGTAATGAGCAGTTCTTC.

This clonotype occurred a few times. J is TRBJ2-2 and V is TRBV5-1, with a possible D match to TRBD2 (5 bases). Germline assignment: CDR1 SGHRS and CDR2 YFSETQ. With 4 bases removed from V and 4 bases from J, the gap between germline ends came to 14 bases. This CDR3 contains 15 residues. CDR3 sequence: CASSTREASTGELFF. The CDR3 DNA sequence: TGCGCCAGCAGCACCCGGGAAGCGAGCACCGGGGAGCTGTTTTTT.

Only a few counts were recorded for this clonotype. The rearrangement links TRBV7-8 to TRBJ1-1; possible D gene TRBD1, 5 bases. The V gene's germline CDR1 is SGHVS and CDR2 FQNEAQ. V was clipped by 4 bases and J by 4 bases, with 13 bases between them. This CDR3 is 14 amino acids long. As DNA, the CDR3 is TGTGCCAGCAGCTCCCAGGGTGCGAGCACTGAAGCTTTCTTT. It is translated as CASSSQGASTEAFF. The variable domain in full, with the rest retrieved from reference TRBV7-8 and TRBJ1-1, is GAGVSQSPRYKVAKRGQDVALRCDPISGHVSLFWYQQALGQGPEFLTYFQNEAQLDKSGLPSDRFFAERPEGSVSTLKIQRTQQEDSAVYLCASSSQGASTEAFFGQGTRLTVV.

This clonotype was detected only a few times. The chain carries TRBV7-9 and TRBJ2-2; D unclear. V lost 0 bases and J lost 7, with 6 bases in between. Germline V CDR1 and CDR2: SEHNR, FQNEAQ (reference sequence). The CDR3 covers 13 residues. DNA of the CDR3: TGTGCCAGCAGCTTAGCCGGTTTCGGGGAGCTGTTTTTT. The encoded protein is CASSLAGFGELFF.

This clonotype was seen more than once but under ten times. The genes are TRBV7-9 and TRBJ2-4; D is unclear. Trimming stripped 1 base from V and 7 bases from J, with 17 bases between. Germline CDR1 is SEHNR and CDR2 is FQNEAQ (reference sequence). CDR3 size: 16 residues. Written as DNA, the CDR3 is TGTGCCAGCAGCTTAGGGGTAGGACCCCCGGTGAACATTCAGTACTTC. Amino acid sequence: CASSLGVGPPVNIQYF. Based on the CDR3 plus reference TRBV7-9 and TRBJ2-4, the full variable domain is DTGVSQNPRHKITKRGQNVTFRCDPISEHNRLYWYRQTLGQGPEFLTYFQNEAQLEKSRLLSDRFSAERPKGSFSTLEIQRTEQGDSAMYLCASSLGVGPPVNIQYFGAGTRLSVL.

The chain carries TRBV12-3 or TRBV12-4 and TRBJ1-2, with a possible D match to TRBD1 (6 bases). Trimming shortened V by 3 bases and J by 6 bases, and 8 bases separated the two germline ends. The CDR3 contains 12 residues. The chain's CDR3 is CASSLDSNGYTF. The CDR3, as DNA: TGTGCCAGCAGTTTGGACAGTAATGGCTACACCTTC.

This clonotype was observed a few times. The chain employs TRBV6-6 and TRBJ1-5, with unresolved D. The germline CDR1 and CDR2 sequences are MNHNY and SVGAGI (reference sequence). Trimming stripped 6 bases from V and 5 bases from J, with 20 bases between. The CDR3 runs 16 residues. CDR3 protein: CASRPDGGPWDQPQHF. In DNA, the CDR3 is TGTGCCAGCAGACCGGACGGAGGGCCGTGGGATCAGCCCCAGCATTTT.

This clonotype occurred a few times. The chain carries TRBV7-2 and TRBJ2-1, with unresolved D. The CDR3 has 14 residues. Germline V CDR1 and CDR2: SGHTA, FQGNSA. Trimming removed 1 base at V and 15 bases at J, with 19 bases between. CDR3 sequence (DNA): TGTGCCAGCAGCTTAGTTGCGGAAATCGAGTATGGGTTCTTC. This translates into CASSLVAEIEYGFF.

This clonotype was recorded a few times. The V gene is TRBV7-9, the J gene TRBJ2-7, with D tentatively TRBD2 (5 bases). This CDR3 has 14 residues. V was trimmed by 5 bases and J by 2 bases, leaving 13 bases between them. CDR1 and CDR2 from the germline V gene are SEHNR and FQNEAQ (reference sequence). CDR3 sequence (DNA): TGTGCCAGCAGCATCCTCGGCGGGCCCTACGAGCAGTACTTC. Its translation is CASSILGGPYEQYF.

The chain employs TRBV6-6 and TRBJ1-6; D gene unclear. Germline CDR1 reads MNHNY; CDR2 reads SVGAGI (reference sequence). V lost 5 bases to trimming and J lost 4 bases, with 15 bases between them. This CDR3 has 16 amino acids. In DNA, the CDR3 is TGTGCCAGCAGTGGGCAGAAAAATTATTATAATTCACCCCTCCACTTT. It is translated as CASSGQKNYYNSPLHF.

The chain couples TRBV7-2 to TRBJ2-5; D perhaps matches TRBD1 (5 bases). Between the trimmed V and J ends, which lost 5 bases and 3 bases, there was a span of 19 bases. CDR1 is SGHTA and CDR2 is FQGNSA in the germline V gene. The CDR3 has 16 amino acids. The CDR3 region is CASSPSTWSREETQYF. In DNA form, the CDR3 reads TGTGCCAGCAGCCCCTCAACATGGTCCAGGGAAGAGACCCAGTACTTC.

The sample holds a few counts of this clonotype. The genes are TRBV27 and TRBJ1-3; no definite D call. With 5 bases removed from V and 0 bases from J, the gap between germline ends came to 5 bases. The CDR3 is 13 residues long. Germline V gene data show CDR1 as MNHEY and CDR2 as SMNVEV (reference sequence). CDR3 protein: CASSLLSGNTIYF. CDR3 in DNA: TGTGCCAGCAGTCTCCTCTCTGGAAACACCATATATTTT.

This clonotype was counted many times. The CDR3 sequence: CASSLGSRGGGQPQHF. The CDR3 coding sequence is TGTGCCAGCAGCTTAGGTTCCAGGGGCGGTGGTCAGCCCCAGCATTTT. The genes are TRBV7-2 and TRBJ1-5; D perhaps matches TRBD1 (6 bases). Between the trimmed V and J ends, which lost 1 base and 6 bases, there was a span of 16 bases. The germline V gene has CDR1 SGHTA and CDR2 FQGNSA. This CDR3 comprises 16 residues.

This CDR3 is CASSSKAGNTGELFF. CDR3 in DNA: TGTGCCAGCAGCTCGAAGGCGGGGAACACCGGGGAGCTGTTTTTT. The genes are TRBV5-4 and TRBJ2-2; the D gene is possibly TRBD2 (5 bases). Germline CDR1 is SGHNT and CDR2 is YYREEE (reference sequence). V lost 3 bases and J lost 1, with 10 bases in between. CDR3 length equals 15 residues.

The chain has TRBV9 and TRBJ2-5; 7 bases align to TRBD1. The CDR3 is 14 amino acids. In germline, CDR1 is SGDLS, CDR2 YYNGEE. Trimming removed 3 bases from V and 5 bases from J; junction bases left unmatched: 7. In DNA form, the CDR3 reads TGTGCCAGCAGCGGTAGACAGGGTGGGGAGACCCAGTACTTC. It translates to CASSGRQGGETQYF.

The chain joins TRBV13 to TRBJ2-3; D is possibly TRBD2 (7 bases). V dropped 7 bases and J dropped 0 bases, with 14 bases sitting between them. Germline assignment: CDR1 PRHDT and CDR2 FYEKMQ (reference sequence). The CDR3 runs to 15 residues. CDR3 nucleotide sequence: TGTGCCAGCAATCGCGGGGGCTCTAGCACAGATACGCAGTATTTT. This encodes CASNRGGSSTDTQYF.

Ten or more counts support this clonotype. The rearrangement joins TRBV12-3 or TRBV12-4 to TRBJ2-7; D gene ambiguous. Between the trimmed V and J ends, which lost 1 base and 6 bases, there was a span of 4 bases. The CDR3 loop spans 11 amino acids. In nucleotides, the CDR3 is TGTGCCAGCAGTTTAGTAGCCGAGCAGTACTTC. Translation gives CASSLVAEQYF.

The CDR3 DNA is TGTGCCAGCAGCTTAGTCACAGGGGATGCTGGCTACACCTTC. Translation: CASSLVTGDAGYTF. This chain joins TRBV11-2 and TRBJ1-2; TRBD1 matches at 7 bases. V lost 1 base and J lost 7; bases outside the gene matches: 6. The CDR3 has 14 residues. Germline CDR1 is SGHAT and CDR2 is FQNNGV.

The chain combines TRBV3-1 with TRBJ2-1; 8 positions match TRBD2. J was trimmed by 7 bases and V by 4 bases; bases with no gene match: 15. The germline CDR1 and CDR2 sequences are LGHDT and YNNKEL (reference sequence). This CDR3 spans 17 amino acids. This CDR3 reads CASSPPSAGLVGNEQFF. The CDR3 DNA reads as TGTGCCAGCAGCCCACCCTCGGCGGGACTAGTGGGGAATGAGCAGTTCTTC.